These 17 T cell receptor beta chains were sequenced from one sample in a study of Ad26.COV2.S vaccination and SARS-CoV-2 variants. Treatment denoted: about 20 received Ad26.COV2.S at low or high dose, single or two shots; roughly 5 received placebo; per-sample allocation not given. Samples came from day 63 after the first vaccine or placebo injection. The table came from immunoSEQ multiplex PCR; TCRdb's copy has only in-frame clones and leaves some out. The table records hundreds of thousands of clones, 80% to 90% of them present only once. Sequences were derived from peripheral blood, sampled in a trial of Ad26.COV2.S vaccine versus placebo. These TCRs come from a person between 18 and 59 years old who received the Ad26.COV2.S COVID-19 vaccine or a placebo.

The rearrangement joins TRBV7-2 to TRBJ1-1; D is unresolved. The V gene lost 6 bases and the J gene lost 1 base, with 12 bases spanning the gap. The germline gives CDR1 SGHTA, CDR2 FQGNSA. This CDR3 is built from 14 residues. This CDR3 reads CASRRGRGNTEAFF. CDR3 nucleotides: TGTGCCAGCAGGAGAGGGCGAGGGAACACTGAAGCTTTCTTT.

The table lists this clone with a count of one. The chain links TRBV27 to TRBJ2-2, with TRBD1 matching over 7 bases. This CDR3 region has 16 residues. CDR1 and CDR2 from the germline V gene are MNHEY and SMNVEV (reference sequence). Unmatched junction bases numbered 9, after V lost 6 bases and J lost 2 bases. In nucleotides, the CDR3 is TGTGCCAGCAGGGCTACGGGACAGCAAAACACCGGGGAGCTGTTTTTT. It specifies CASRATGQQNTGELFF.

CDR3 loop: CATSRDVGVGYGYTF. CDR3 bases: TGTGCCACCAGCAGAGATGTAGGGGTGGGCTATGGCTACACCTTC. The gene calls are TRBV15 and TRBJ1-2; TRBD1 is a possible D gene (5 bases). Germline lookup yields CDR1 LNHNV and CDR2 YYDKDF (reference sequence). The CDR3 runs 15 residues. Trimming left V 0 bases short and J 4 bases short, with 12 bases between.

V usage is TRBV12-5 and J usage is TRBJ1-4; 7 positions agree with TRBD1. Germline V lookup: CDR1 LGHNT, CDR2 FRNRAP. V shed 1 base and J 7 bases; nucleotides not matched to a gene: 6. The CDR3 runs 15 residues. The chain's CDR3 is CASGLGTGGGEKLFF. In DNA, the CDR3 is TGTGCTAGTGGTTTGGGGACAGGCGGGGGTGAAAAACTGTTTTTT. Full variable domain (remainder filled in from reference TRBV12-5 and TRBJ1-4): DARVTQTPRHKVTEMGQEVTMRCQPILGHNTVFWYRQTMMQGLELLAYFRNRAPLDDSGMPKDRFSAEMPDATLATLKIQPSEPRDSAVYFCASGLGTGGGEKLFFGSGTQLSVL.

This chain joins TRBV5-1 and TRBJ2-2; 7 nucleotides match TRBD1. From germline, CDR1 is SGHRS and CDR2 YFSETQ. The CDR3 runs 16 residues. V lost 0 bases, J lost 0 bases, and 2 bases stayed unmatched. CDR3 sequence (DNA): TGCGCCAGCAGCTTGGCGGGACAGCCGAACACCGGGGAGCTGTTTTTT. Encoded protein: CASSLAGQPNTGELFF.

This clone was recorded once. The rearrangement joins TRBV6-4 to TRBJ2-2; a possible D gene is TRBD1 (6 bases). This CDR3 contains 14 residues. Trimming left V 6 bases short and J 3 bases short, with 11 bases between. From germline, CDR1 is MRHNA and CDR2 SNTAGT. The CDR3 spells CASRRDTDTGELFF. The CDR3 DNA reads as TGTGCCAGCAGACGGGACACCGACACCGGGGAGCTGTTTTTT.

The chain carries TRBV5-1 and TRBJ2-1; 11 bases map to TRBD2. Germline trimming cut 4 bases from V and 3 bases from J; bases unmatched to any gene: 6. Germline CDR1 reads SGHRS; CDR2 reads YFSETQ. The CDR3 totals 16 residues. CDR3 in DNA: TGCGCCAGCAGCCCTCCGACTAGCGGGATCTACAATGAGCAGTTCTTC. It specifies CASSPPTSGIYNEQFF.

J is TRBJ2-3 and V is TRBV10-3, with TRBD2 identical over 7 bases. Germline lookup yields CDR1 ENHRY and CDR2 SYGVKD. The CDR3 is made up of 16 amino acids. V was pared by 3 bases and J by 7 bases, with 13 bases of the junction left unmatched. CDR3 sequence: CAISEEGGSTRNTQYF. CDR3 bases: TGTGCCATCAGTGAAGAGGGCGGGAGCACGAGAAATACGCAGTATTTT.

The chain carries TRBV7-2 and TRBJ2-5; 10 nucleotides line up with TRBD2. Germline assignment: CDR1 SGHTA and CDR2 FQGNSA. V lost 0 bases to trimming and J lost 2 bases; unmatched junction nucleotides: 6. The CDR3 runs 17 residues. The CDR3 DNA sequence: TGTGCCAGCAGCTTAGCGTTTGCTAGCGGGGGTCAAGAGACCCAGTACTTC. Its protein product is CASSLAFASGGQETQYF.

This chain connects TRBV7-8 to TRBJ1-1; 9 bases agree with TRBD1. CDR3 length: 14 amino acids. Germline V gene sequence: CDR1 SGHVS, CDR2 FQNEAQ. V was clipped by 5 bases and J by 5 bases; unmatched bases: 6. The CDR3 DNA follows: TGTGCCAGCAGCACACAGGGGGCCAATACTGAAGCTTTCTTT. It is translated as CASSTQGANTEAFF.

As to this clone: In the same sample, other DNA sequences code for this CDR3. This chain joins TRBV28 and TRBJ1-2; D is ambiguous. V dropped 2 bases and J dropped 4 bases, with 5 bases sitting between them. The CDR3 is made up of 12 amino acids. Germline V gives CDR1 MDHEN, CDR2 SYDVKM. The CDR3 region has the DNA TGTGCCAGCAGTTTAGAGACCTATGGCTACACCTTC. Translating gives CASSLETYGYTF.

The genes are TRBV6-5 and TRBJ2-7; the D gene is possibly TRBD2 (5 bases). Germline CDR1 MNHEY, CDR2 SVGAGI. The CDR3 has 16 amino acids. V was shortened by 0 bases and J by 0 bases, with 12 bases between the two germline ends. The CDR3 nucleotides are TGTGCCAGCAGTTACTCCAGGACTCCGAGCTCCTACGAGCAGTACTTC. Its protein product is CASSYSRTPSSYEQYF.

The chain recombines TRBV4-3 with TRBJ2-7, with a possible D match to TRBD2 (5 bases). Trimming shortened V by 4 bases and J by 6 bases, and 13 bases separated the two germline ends. CDR1 and CDR2 from the germline V gene are LGHNA and YSLEER. There are 13 residues in the CDR3. The CDR3 sequence is CASSPQTGVEQYF. Here the CDR3 DNA reads TGCGCCAGCAGCCCACAGACCGGGGTCGAGCAGTACTTC.

This clone was recorded only once. This chain connects TRBV13 to TRBJ2-3; either TRBD1 or TRBD2 may supply D (5 bases each). Germline V gene data show CDR1 as PRHDT and CDR2 as FYEKMQ (reference sequence). This CDR3 has 12 residues. V lost 5 bases to trimming and J lost 11 bases, with 14 bases between them. CDR3 sequence: CASSPEGILQYF. CDR3 DNA: TGTGCCAGCAGCCCAGAGGGGATCTTGCAGTATTTT.

This clone was seen a few times. The chain is built from TRBV4-2 and TRBJ2-1, with 8 nucleotides matching TRBD2. Trimming cost V 0 bases and J 0 bases; bases outside gene matches: 1. CDR3 length equals 16 residues. Germline assignment: CDR1 LGHNA and CDR2 YNFKEQ. The CDR3 protein is CASSQETSGSYNEQFF. The CDR3 coding sequence is TGTGCCAGCAGCCAAGAAACTAGCGGCTCCTACAATGAGCAGTTCTTC.

The chain has TRBV7-9 and TRBJ1-6; tentatively, D is TRBD1 (5 bases). Germline CDR1 is SEHNR and CDR2 is FQNEAQ (reference sequence). CDR3 length equals 14 residues. Trimming took off 0 bases at V and 5 bases at J, with 5 bases between the two ends. This chain's CDR3 is CASSLAGDNSPLHF. CDR3 bases: TGTGCCAGCAGCTTAGCGGGGGATAATTCACCCCTCCACTTT.

This chain joins TRBV10-3 and TRBJ2-2; 7 bases match TRBD1. Germline trimming cut 5 bases from V and 0 bases from J; bases unmatched to any gene: 9. There are 17 residues in the CDR3. CDR1 is ENHRY and CDR2 is SYGVKD in the germline V gene. Written as DNA, the CDR3 is TGTGCCATCAGTAGCCGCCAGGGGGAATCGAACACCGGGGAGCTGTTTTTT. This codes for CAISSRQGESNTGELFF.